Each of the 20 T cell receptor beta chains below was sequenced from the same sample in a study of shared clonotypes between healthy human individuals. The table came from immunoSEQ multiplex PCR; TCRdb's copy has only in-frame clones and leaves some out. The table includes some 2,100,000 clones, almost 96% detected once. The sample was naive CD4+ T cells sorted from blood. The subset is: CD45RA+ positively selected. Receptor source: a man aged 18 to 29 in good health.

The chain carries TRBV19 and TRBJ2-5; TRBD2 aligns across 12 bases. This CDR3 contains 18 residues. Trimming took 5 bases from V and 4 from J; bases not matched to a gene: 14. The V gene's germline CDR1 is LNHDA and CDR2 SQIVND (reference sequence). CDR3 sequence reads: CASSAFLAGGPSVETQYF. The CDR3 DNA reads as TGTGCCAGTAGTGCCTTTCTAGCGGGAGGGCCCTCCGTAGAGACCCAGTACTTC.

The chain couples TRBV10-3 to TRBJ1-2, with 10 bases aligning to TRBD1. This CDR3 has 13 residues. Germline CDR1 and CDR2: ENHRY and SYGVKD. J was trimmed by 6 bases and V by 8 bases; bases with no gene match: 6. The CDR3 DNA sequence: TGTGCCATCGAGACAGGGGGCTCGGATGGCTACACCTTC. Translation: CAIETGGSDGYTF.

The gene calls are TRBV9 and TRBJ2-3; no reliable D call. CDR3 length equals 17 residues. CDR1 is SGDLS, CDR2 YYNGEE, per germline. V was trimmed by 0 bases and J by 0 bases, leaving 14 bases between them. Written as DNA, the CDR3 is TGTGCCAGCAGCGTAGGTGACGATCAATTTAGCACAGATACGCAGTATTTT. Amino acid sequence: CASSVGDDQFSTDTQYF.

The DNA of the CDR3 is TGCGCCAGCAGCCAAGGACAGGGGGTTGAGGAGCAGTACTTC. Protein: CASSQGQGVEEQYF. This chain joins TRBV4-3 and TRBJ2-7, with 9 bases that match TRBD1. The CDR3 is 14 residues long. V lost 1 base to trimming and J lost 7 bases; unmatched junction nucleotides: 5. CDR1 is LGHNA, CDR2 YSLEER, per germline.

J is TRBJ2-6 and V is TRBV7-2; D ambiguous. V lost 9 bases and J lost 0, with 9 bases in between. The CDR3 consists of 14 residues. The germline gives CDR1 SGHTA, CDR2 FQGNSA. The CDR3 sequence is CASLLHSGANVLTF. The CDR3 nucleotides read TGTGCCAGTCTTCTACACTCTGGGGCCAACGTCCTGACTTTC.

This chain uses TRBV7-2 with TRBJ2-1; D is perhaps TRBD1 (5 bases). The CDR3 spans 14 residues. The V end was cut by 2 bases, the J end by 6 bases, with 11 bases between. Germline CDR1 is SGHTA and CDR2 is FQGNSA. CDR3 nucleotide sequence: TGTGCCAGCAGCTTAATCAGGGTGGCCAATGAGCAGTTCTTC. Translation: CASSLIRVANEQFF.

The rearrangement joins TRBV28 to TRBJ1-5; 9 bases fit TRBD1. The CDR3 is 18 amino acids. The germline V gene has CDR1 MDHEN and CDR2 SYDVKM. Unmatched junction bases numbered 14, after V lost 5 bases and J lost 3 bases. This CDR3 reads CASSPPGQGLGDNQPQHF. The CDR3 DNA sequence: TGTGCCAGCAGTCCCCCTGGACAGGGGTTGGGGGACAATCAGCCCCAGCATTTT.

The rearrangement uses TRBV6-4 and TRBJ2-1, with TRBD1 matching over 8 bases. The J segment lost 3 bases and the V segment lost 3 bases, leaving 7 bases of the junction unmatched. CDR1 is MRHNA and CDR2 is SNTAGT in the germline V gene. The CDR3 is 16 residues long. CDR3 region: CASSEHPGGIYNEQFF. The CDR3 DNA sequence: TGTGCCAGCAGTGAGCACCCAGGGGGCATCTACAATGAGCAGTTCTTC.

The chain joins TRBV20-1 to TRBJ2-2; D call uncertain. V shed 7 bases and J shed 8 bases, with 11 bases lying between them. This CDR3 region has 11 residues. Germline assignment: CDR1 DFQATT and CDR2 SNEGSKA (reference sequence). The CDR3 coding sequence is TGCAGTGGCCTTTTAGCTGGGGAGCTGTTTTTT. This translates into CSGLLAGELFF.

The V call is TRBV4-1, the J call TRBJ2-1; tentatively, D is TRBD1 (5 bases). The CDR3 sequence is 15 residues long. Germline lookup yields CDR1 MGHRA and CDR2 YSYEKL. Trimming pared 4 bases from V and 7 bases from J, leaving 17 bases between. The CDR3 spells CASSRQGAESNEQFF. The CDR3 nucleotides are TGCGCCAGCAGCCGACAAGGGGCTGAATCAAATGAGCAGTTCTTC.

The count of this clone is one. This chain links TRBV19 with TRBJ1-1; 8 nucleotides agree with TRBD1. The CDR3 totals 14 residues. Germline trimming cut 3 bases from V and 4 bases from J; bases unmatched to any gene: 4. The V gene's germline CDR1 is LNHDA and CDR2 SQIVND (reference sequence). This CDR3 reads CASSMDREVTEAFF. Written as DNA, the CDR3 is TGTGCCAGTAGTATGGACAGGGAGGTCACTGAAGCTTTCTTT.

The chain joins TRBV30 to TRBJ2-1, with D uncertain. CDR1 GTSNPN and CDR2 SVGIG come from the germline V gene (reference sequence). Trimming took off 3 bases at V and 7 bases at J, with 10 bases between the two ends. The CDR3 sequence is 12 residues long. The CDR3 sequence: CAWSPTVNEQFF. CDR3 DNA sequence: TGTGCCTGGAGCCCTACAGTAAATGAGCAGTTCTTC.

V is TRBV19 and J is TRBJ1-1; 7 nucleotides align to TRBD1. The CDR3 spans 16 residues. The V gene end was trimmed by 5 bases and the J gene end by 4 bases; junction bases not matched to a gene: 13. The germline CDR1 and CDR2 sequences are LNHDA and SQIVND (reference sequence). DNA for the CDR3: TGTGCCAGTAGTGGAGGGCAGGGGGTGGTAAGCACTGAAGCTTTCTTT. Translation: CASSGGQGVVSTEAFF. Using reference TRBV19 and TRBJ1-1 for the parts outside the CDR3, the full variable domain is DGGITQSPKYLFRKEGQNVTLSCEQNLNHDAMYWYRQDPGQGLRLIYYSQIVNDFQKGDIAEGYSVSREKKESFPLTVTSAQKNPTAFYLCASSGGQGVVSTEAFFGQGTRLTVV.

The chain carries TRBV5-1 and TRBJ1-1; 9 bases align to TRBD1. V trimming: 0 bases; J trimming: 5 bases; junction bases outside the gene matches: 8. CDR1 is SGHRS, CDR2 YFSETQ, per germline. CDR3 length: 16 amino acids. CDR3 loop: CASSLASGTGQTEAFF. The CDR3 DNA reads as TGCGCCAGCAGCTTGGCCTCCGGGACAGGGCAGACTGAAGCTTTCTTT.

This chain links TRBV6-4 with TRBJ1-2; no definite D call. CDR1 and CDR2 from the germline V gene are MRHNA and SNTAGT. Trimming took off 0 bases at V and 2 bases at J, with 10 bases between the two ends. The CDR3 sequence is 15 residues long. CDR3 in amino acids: CASSDSTTDNYGYTF. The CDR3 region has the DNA TGTGCCAGCAGTGACTCGACAACAGACAACTATGGCTACACCTTC.

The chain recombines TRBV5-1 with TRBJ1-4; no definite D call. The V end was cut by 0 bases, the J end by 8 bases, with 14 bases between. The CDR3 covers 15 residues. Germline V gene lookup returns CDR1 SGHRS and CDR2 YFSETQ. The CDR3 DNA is TGCGCCAGCAGCTTGGGCCTCACCTTTCAGGAAAAACTGTTTTTT. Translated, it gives CASSLGLTFQEKLFF.

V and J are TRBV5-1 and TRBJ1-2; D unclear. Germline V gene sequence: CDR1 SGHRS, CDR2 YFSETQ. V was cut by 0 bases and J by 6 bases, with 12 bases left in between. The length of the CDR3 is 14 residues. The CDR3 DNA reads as TGCGCCAGCAGCTTGGGTCCGGGAGGCAATGGCTACACCTTC. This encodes CASSLGPGGNGYTF.

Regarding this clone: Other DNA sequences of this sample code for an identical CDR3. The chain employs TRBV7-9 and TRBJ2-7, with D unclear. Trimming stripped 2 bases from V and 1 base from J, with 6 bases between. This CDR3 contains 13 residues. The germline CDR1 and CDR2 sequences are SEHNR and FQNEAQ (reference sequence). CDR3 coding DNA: TGTGCCAGCAGCTTATATTCTTCCTACGAGCAGTACTTC. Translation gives CASSLYSSYEQYF.

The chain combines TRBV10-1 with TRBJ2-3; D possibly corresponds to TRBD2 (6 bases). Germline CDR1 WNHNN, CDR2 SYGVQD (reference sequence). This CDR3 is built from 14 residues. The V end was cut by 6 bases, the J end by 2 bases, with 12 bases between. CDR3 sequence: CASSRGGSTDTQYF. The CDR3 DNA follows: TGCGCCAGCAGCCGCGGAGGGTCCACAGATACGCAGTATTTT.

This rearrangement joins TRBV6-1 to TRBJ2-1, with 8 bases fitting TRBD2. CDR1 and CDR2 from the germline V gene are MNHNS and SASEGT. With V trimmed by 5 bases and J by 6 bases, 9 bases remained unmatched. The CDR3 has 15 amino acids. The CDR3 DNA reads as TGTGCCAGCAGTTCAACGGGACTAGAATTCAATGAGCAGTTCTTC. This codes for CASSSTGLEFNEQFF.